This TCR beta chain comes out of a study of identical twins. Study observations and caveats: For zero-insertion analyses, partial confounding could come from invariant MAIT and iNKT cells.

This clonotype was observed a few times. Its antigen is still unknown. MiXCR was run by TCRdb on the 5' RACE reads, yielding one entry per CDR3 protein. The table records just under 550,000 distinct CDR3 sequences, about 15% of them present only once. Trimming stripped 3 bases from V and 0 bases from J, with 13 bases between. The CDR3 loop spans 15 amino acids. Germline CDR1 and CDR2: DFQATT and SNEGSKA (reference sequence). The same sample was also used in a study of yellow fever vaccine responses in identical twins.

The sequencing input was CD4+ T cells sorted from blood. The TCR comes from a woman between 18 and 30 years old in good health. The V gene is TRBV20-1, the J gene TRBJ2-3; the D call may be TRBD1 or TRBD2 (7 bases each). In DNA form, the CDR3 reads TGCAGTGCTAGCAGGGGGGGAGCTAGCACAGATACGCAGTATTTT. The encoded protein is CSASRGGASTDTQYF.